In this sample, the clone carrying this TCR beta chain turned up many times. Its antigen is not known. This entry comes from a study of T-cell memory formation after mild COVID-19. In the study overall: Largely, TCR clusters stayed within a single donor. Findings of the study overall: Mainly in CM and EM were contracting CD4+ clones; CD8+ were in EMRA.

Barcoded TCR alpha and TCR beta cDNA libraries with UMIs came from 5'RACE using constant-segment primers. TCRdb reprocessed the 5' RACE reads with MiXCR, giving one entry per CDR3 protein. This sample has approximately 390,000 distinct CDR3 sequences, with roughly 15% found just once. The sequence was collected from a man aged 18-30 years who had mild COVID-19 (a few samples of this study predate the infection). Cell type and time point are not known. The sequencing sample was made of PBMCs or a T cell subset sorted from them (not recorded which).

Here the CDR3 DNA reads TGCGCCAGCAGCTTGGACGGCAACCCCACAGATACGCAGTATTTT. Protein product: CASSLDGNPTDTQYF. The chain couples TRBV5-1 to TRBJ2-3, with D unclear. The CDR3 spans 15 residues. V was shortened by 0 bases and J by 2 bases, with 10 bases between the two germline ends. Germline assignment: CDR1 SGHRS and CDR2 YFSETQ.